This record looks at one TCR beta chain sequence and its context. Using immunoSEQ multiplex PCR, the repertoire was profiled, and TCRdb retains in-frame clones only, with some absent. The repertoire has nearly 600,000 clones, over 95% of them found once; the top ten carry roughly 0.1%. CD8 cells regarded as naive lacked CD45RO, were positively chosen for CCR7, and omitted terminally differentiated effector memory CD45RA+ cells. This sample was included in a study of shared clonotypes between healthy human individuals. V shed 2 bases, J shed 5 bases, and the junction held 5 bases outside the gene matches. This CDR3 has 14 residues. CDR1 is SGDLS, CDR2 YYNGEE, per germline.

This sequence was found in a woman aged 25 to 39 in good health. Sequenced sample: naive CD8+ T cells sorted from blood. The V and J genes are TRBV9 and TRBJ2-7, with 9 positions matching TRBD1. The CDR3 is CASSVSGQGDEQYF. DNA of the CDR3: TGTGCCAGCAGCGTGTCGGGACAGGGTGACGAGCAGTACTTC.